In its sample, the clone carrying this TCR beta chain was seen a few times. What it recognizes is unknown. What was amplified from RNA transcripts were TCR beta CDR3 regions. First-round RT-PCR of the TCR CDR3 relied on the HTBI primer set. MiXCR, applied by TCRdb to the multiplex PCR reads, yields one record per CDR3 protein. The profile covers roughly 500,000 distinct CDR3 sequences, with 46% appearing a single time and 35% to 50% taken by the ten largest. These data are taken from a study of T cells in Graves' hyperthyroidism and ophthalmopathy. Lactation, pregnancy, other autoimmune disease or uncontrolled infection excluded patients. Study-level points and caveats: Most thyroid clonotypes with frequency above 0.001 were detected in blood.

V was cut by 4 bases and J by 3 bases, with 15 bases left in between. Per germline, CDR1 MNHEY and CDR2 SVGAGI. The CDR3 has 16 amino acids. The sequencing sample was made of peripheral blood or thyroid tissue (not recorded which). This chain uses TRBV6-5 with TRBJ2-2, with D possibly TRBD1 on 6 matching bases. This TCR was sampled from an adult woman with Graves' disease, either hyperthyroidism or ophthalmopathy (not recorded which). The DNA for the CDR3 is TGTGCCAGCAGTTTCGACAGGAGACGGGACACCGGGGAGCTGTTTTTT. Its translation: CASSFDRRRDTGELFF.